This entry lists 4 T cell receptor beta chains sequenced from one sample in a study of cytomegalovirus exposure and HLA in healthy donors. 13 Jbeta primers and 60 Vbeta primers were used for the PCR. Assay: immunoSEQ multiplex PCR; the TCRdb copy retains only in-frame clones and omits some. The sample has approximately 150,000 clones; roughly two thirds are singletons. The sample was PBMCs. The origin of the receptors is a woman aged 30 to 39 in good health and CMV-seronegative.

The chain couples TRBV28 to TRBJ2-1, with TRBD1 as a possible D gene (6 bases). The CDR3 is 12 amino acids. V dropped 3 bases and J dropped 10 bases, with 10 bases sitting between them. Germline lookup yields CDR1 MDHEN and CDR2 SYDVKM. The CDR3 region has the DNA TGTGCCAGCAGTTTCAGGGGCGGGGAGCAGTTCTTC. It translates to CASSFRGGEQFF.

CDR3 DNA sequence: TGTGCCAGCACGACGACAGGGATTGGCTACGAGCAGTACTTC. Translated, it gives CASTTTGIGYEQYF. The gene calls are TRBV2 and TRBJ2-7; 7 bases line up with TRBD1. The germline gives CDR1 SNHLY, CDR2 FYNNEI. The V gene end was trimmed by 7 bases and the J gene end by 3 bases; junction bases not matched to a gene: 9. The CDR3 sequence is 14 residues long.

This clone was observed a few times. The V call is TRBV2, the J call TRBJ2-1; 11 nucleotides match TRBD2. The ends lost 6 bases at V and 3 bases at J; junction bases unmatched: 1. Germline V gene sequence: CDR1 SNHLY, CDR2 FYNNEI. This CDR3 is 14 amino acids long. The CDR3 reads CASRLAGVYNEQFF. CDR3 nucleotides: TGTGCCAGCAGACTAGCGGGAGTCTACAATGAGCAGTTCTTC.

This chain connects TRBV28 to TRBJ2-5; D is unresolved. The end of the DNA is better explained by TRBJ2-7, so the J call may be wrong. The CDR3 runs to 13 residues. Germline V CDR1 and CDR2: MDHEN, SYDVKM. The CDR3 region has the DNA TGTGCCAGCAGTTTACCCCGAGGCTACGAGCAGTACTTC. Its translation: CASSLPRGYEQYF.